Following are 24 T cell receptor beta chains from one sample sequenced in a study of T cells in Graves' hyperthyroidism and ophthalmopathy. The investigators amplified TCR beta CDR3 regions from RNA transcripts. HTBI primers were employed in a first-round RT-PCR of the TCR CDR3. One entry per CDR3 protein, called by TCRdb with MiXCR from the multiplex PCR reads. The data contain about 350,000 distinct CDR3 sequences, 15% of them seen just once; the ten biggest clones take up approximately 19%. The sample comprised blood. These receptors were taken from a woman in her fifties or sixties with Graves' ophthalmopathy.

The J gene is TRBJ2-5, the V gene TRBV12-3 or TRBV12-4; 8 bases match TRBD2. V lost 6 bases, J lost 7 bases, and 7 bases stayed unmatched. The CDR3 runs to 13 residues. In DNA, the CDR3 is TGTGCCAGCAGAGGGACTAGAGGGGGGACCCAGTACTTC. This encodes CASRGTRGGTQYF.

CDR3 nucleotides: TGCGCCAGCAGCTTTGGGGACTTAGTGAACTATGGCTACACCTTC. Its protein product is CASSFGDLVNYGYTF. V and J are TRBV5-1 and TRBJ1-2, with D maybe TRBD1 (5 bases). V lost 2 bases to trimming and J lost 2 bases, with 13 bases between them. CDR3 length equals 15 residues. Germline V CDR1 and CDR2: SGHRS, YFSETQ. The variable domain in full, with the rest retrieved from reference TRBV5-1 and TRBJ1-2, is KAGVTQTPRYLIKTRGQQVTLSCSPISGHRSVSWYQQTPGQGLQFLFEYFSETQRNKGNFPGRFSGRQFSNSRSEMNVSTLELGDSALYLCASSFGDLVNYGYTFGSGTRLTVV.

Points on this clonotype: The CDR3 ends on some other residue instead of the conserved phenylalanine or tryptophan, so this is likely a read error. The V gene is TRBV6-1, the J gene TRBJ1-1; unclear D gene. The V end was cut by 6 bases, the J end by 3 bases, with 5 bases between. The CDR3 length is 11 residues. Germline V gene lookup returns CDR1 MNHNS and CDR2 SASEGT. The CDR3 loop is CASRRDTEAFL. The CDR3 bases are TGTGCCAGCAGACGGGACACTGAAGCTTTCCTT.

The chain is built from TRBV7-9 and TRBJ2-6; D remains unclear. Germline CDR1 SEHNR, CDR2 FQNEAQ (reference sequence). CDR3 length: 15 amino acids. Trimming stripped 5 bases from V and 4 bases from J, with 12 bases between. The CDR3 DNA is TGTGCCAGCAGCCCCCACCAGGCAGGGGCCAACGTCCTGACTTTC. It is translated as CASSPHQAGANVLTF. Variable domain in full (rest from reference TRBV7-9 and TRBJ2-6): DTGVSQNPRHKITKRGQNVTFRCDPISEHNRLYWYRQTLGQGPEFLTYFQNEAQLEKSRLLSDRFSAERPKGSFSTLEIQRTEQGDSAMYLCASSPHQAGANVLTFGAGSRLTVL.

This clonotype was found many times. The rearrangement joins TRBV3-1 to TRBJ2-7, with 7 bases fitting TRBD1. V dropped 4 bases and J dropped 5; count of bases not matched to a gene: 5. Germline-derived CDR1 and CDR2 are LGHDT and YNNKEL (reference sequence). The CDR3 spans 13 residues. The CDR3 nucleotides read TGTGCCAGCAGCCCCAGACAGGGCCACGAGCAGTACTTC. The encoded protein is CASSPRQGHEQYF.

This chain uses TRBV20-1 with TRBJ2-5, with 9 positions matching TRBD2. The CDR3 totals 14 residues. CDR1 is DFQATT and CDR2 is SNEGSKA in the germline V gene (reference sequence). The V gene end was trimmed by 5 bases and the J gene end by 2 bases; junction bases not matched to a gene: 6. The DNA of the CDR3 is TGCAGTGCTTCCGGGACTAGCCTTCAAGAGACCCAGTACTTC. It yields the protein CSASGTSLQETQYF.

The chain couples TRBV14 to TRBJ2-3; no definite D call. V was pared by 5 bases and J by 2 bases, with 11 bases between. Germline-derived CDR1 and CDR2 are SGHDN and FVKESK. The CDR3 length is 14 residues. The CDR3 bases are TGTGCCAGCAGCAGCCTTACTCTCACAGATACGCAGTATTTT. This gives the protein CASSSLTLTDTQYF.

The V and J genes are TRBV4-1 and TRBJ1-4; 8 bases map to TRBD1. V trimming: 3 bases; J trimming: 8 bases; junction bases outside the gene matches: 11. Looked up from germline, CDR1 is MGHRA and CDR2 is YSYEKL. This CDR3 spans 16 amino acids. CDR3 region: CASSQSSRGLEEKLFF. The CDR3 nucleotides read TGCGCCAGCAGCCAGAGCTCCAGGGGGCTAGAGGAAAAACTGTTTTTT.

The chain employs TRBV12-3 or TRBV12-4 and TRBJ1-2, with unresolved D. This CDR3 is 13 amino acids long. The V end was cut by 6 bases, the J end by 4 bases, with 12 bases between. The CDR3 spells CASSLGPTYGYTF. CDR3 DNA sequence: TGTGCCAGCAGCCTCGGGCCGACCTATGGCTACACCTTC.

The rearrangement links TRBV6-2 or TRBV6-3 to TRBJ1-1; D uncertain. CDR1 MNHEY and CDR2 SVGEGT come from the germline V gene. The V end lost 6 bases, the J end lost 0 bases, and 11 bases lay between the germline ends. CDR3 length: 14 amino acids. CDR3 loop: CASSWGYMNTEAFF. The CDR3 bases are TGTGCCAGCAGCTGGGGATATATGAACACTGAAGCTTTCTTT.

This clonotype was seen repeatedly, ten times or more. V is TRBV2 and J is TRBJ2-7; 11 bases fit TRBD2. Per germline, CDR1 SNHLY and CDR2 FYNNEI. The CDR3 extends over 14 amino acids. The J segment lost 6 bases and the V segment lost 8 bases, leaving 9 bases of the junction unmatched. The CDR3 nucleotides read TGTGCCAGCCACTATACTAGCGGGAGAATCGAGCAGTACTTC. This gives the protein CASHYTSGRIEQYF.

This chain uses TRBV5-6 with TRBJ1-2, with a weak D call TRBD1 (6 bases). In germline, CDR1 is SGHDT, CDR2 YYEEEE. Trimming pared 4 bases from V and 4 bases from J, leaving 14 bases between. CDR3 size: 14 residues. CDR3 protein: CASSARGGLYGYTF. The DNA for the CDR3 is TGTGCCAGCAGCGCCCGGGGGGGCCTCTATGGCTACACCTTC.

The genes are TRBV7-6 and TRBJ2-3; 7 nucleotides agree with TRBD2. V shed 4 bases, J shed 7 bases, and the junction held 14 bases outside the gene matches. Germline CDR1 is SGHVS and CDR2 is FNYEAQ. The CDR3 contains 16 residues. The CDR3 reads CASSSPLRESGNTQYF. CDR3 DNA sequence: TGTGCCAGCAGCTCCCCGCTGCGGGAGAGCGGGAATACGCAGTATTTT.

In its sample, this clonotype was seen a few times. The V and J genes are TRBV5-8 and TRBJ2-3; TRBD2 matches at 7 bases. There are 15 residues in the CDR3. The germline gives CDR1 SGHTS, CDR2 YDEGEE. V gave up 2 bases and J gave up 8 bases; unmatched junction bases: 11. CDR3 loop: CASSFGGAGIGTQYF. Written as DNA, the CDR3 is TGTGCCAGCAGCTTTGGAGGAGCGGGAATTGGTACGCAGTATTTT. Based on the CDR3 plus reference TRBV5-8 and TRBJ2-3, the full variable domain is EAGVTQSPTHLIKTRGQQATLRCSPISGHTSVYWYQQALGLGLQFLLWYDEGEERNRGNFPPRFSGRQFPNYSSELNVNALELEDSALYLCASSFGGAGIGTQYFGPGTRLTVL.

In its sample, this clonotype was seen once. A read error may explain this, as a much larger clone is one base away. This chain uses TRBV7-9 with TRBJ2-1; 7 positions agree with TRBD2. V gave up 4 bases and J gave up 8 bases; unmatched junction bases: 8. This CDR3 comprises 14 residues. Per the germline V gene, CDR1 is SEHNR and CDR2 is FQNEAQ (reference sequence). As DNA, the CDR3 is TGTGCCAGCAGCTACCCCGTCAGCGGGGATGAGCAGTTCTTC. Translating gives CASSYPVSGDEQFF. The full variable domain, rest sourced from reference TRBV7-9 and TRBJ2-1, is DTGVSQNPRHKITKRGQNVTFRCDPISEHNRLYWYRQTLGQGPEFLTYFQNEAQLEKSRLLSDRFSAERPKGSFSTLEIQRTEQGDSAMYLCASSYPVSGDEQFFGPGTRLTVL.

This clonotype was picked up many times. V and J are TRBV28 and TRBJ2-7; 14 positions match TRBD2. CDR3 size: 15 residues. After removal of 6 bases from V and 2 bases from J, the junction contained 3 bases not matched to a gene. Germline CDR1 is MDHEN and CDR2 is SYDVKM. Written as DNA, the CDR3 is TGTGCCAGCAGAAAGACTAGCGGGAGGGCCTACGAGCAGTACTTC. It codes for CASRKTSGRAYEQYF.

Many counts were recorded for this clonotype. The J gene is TRBJ2-3, the V gene TRBV28; D is tentatively TRBD1 or TRBD2 (5 bases each). Per the germline V gene, CDR1 is MDHEN and CDR2 is SYDVKM. This CDR3 has 16 residues. V lost 3 bases to trimming and J lost 2 bases, with 15 bases between them. The CDR3 is CASSLVGAAVTDTQYF. In nucleotides, the CDR3 is TGTGCCAGCAGTTTGGTTGGGGCAGCGGTCACAGATACGCAGTATTTT.

The table lists this clonotype with many counts. The chain combines TRBV20-1 with TRBJ2-7, with 7 bases lining up with TRBD1. Germline V lookup: CDR1 DFQATT, CDR2 SNEGSKA (reference sequence). The junction had 8 bases not matched to a gene; V was cut back by 8 bases and J by 1 base. The CDR3 extends over 13 amino acids. CDR3: CSPLETGSYEQYF. The DNA for the CDR3 is TGCAGTCCCCTTGAGACAGGGTCCTACGAGCAGTACTTC.

The CDR3 loop is CASSIVIAGGKNIQYF. DNA of the CDR3: TGTGCCAGTAGTATTGTGATAGCGGGGGGCAAAAACATTCAGTACTTC. The chain carries TRBV19 and TRBJ2-4; 10 bases match TRBD2. The germline V gene encodes CDR1 LNHDA and CDR2 SQIVND (reference sequence). The CDR3 is made up of 16 amino acids. The junction had 5 bases not matched to a gene; V was cut back by 3 bases and J by 3 bases.

This clonotype was observed at least ten times. This sequence joins TRBV5-1 and TRBJ2-3; TRBD2 aligns across 8 bases. Germline V CDR1 and CDR2: SGHRS, YFSETQ. The CDR3 is 16 residues long. Germline trimming cut 2 bases from V and 0 bases from J; bases unmatched to any gene: 5. The CDR3 region is CASSFDIAGSTDTQYF. In DNA, the CDR3 is TGCGCCAGCAGCTTTGACATAGCGGGGAGCACAGATACGCAGTATTTT. Supplemented by reference TRBV5-1 and TRBJ2-3, the full variable domain reads KAGVTQTPRYLIKTRGQQVTLSCSPISGHRSVSWYQQTPGQGLQFLFEYFSETQRNKGNFPGRFSGRQFSNSRSEMNVSTLELGDSALYLCASSFDIAGSTDTQYFGPGTRLTVL.

This clonotype was seen many times. The rearrangement joins TRBV20-1 to TRBJ1-1; 8 nucleotides agree with TRBD1. Germline-derived CDR1 and CDR2 are DFQATT and SNEGSKA (reference sequence). The CDR3 consists of 14 residues. V was pared by 1 base and J by 1 base, with 2 bases of the junction left unmatched. The CDR3, as DNA: TGCAGTGCTAGAGGTGGACAGGGGAACACTGAAGCTTTCTTT. As protein: CSARGGQGNTEAFF.

This clonotype occurred a few times. V and J are TRBV27 and TRBJ2-7, with D perhaps given as TRBD1 or TRBD2 (6 bases each). The V end lost 5 bases, the J end lost 0 bases, and 20 bases lay between the germline ends. The CDR3 spans 17 residues. CDR1 and CDR2 from the germline V gene are MNHEY and SMNVEV (reference sequence). The CDR3 DNA is TGTGCCAGCAGTCTTCGGACACAAGGGGGGAGCTCCTACGAGCAGTACTTC. Amino acid sequence: CASSLRTQGGSSYEQYF.

In regard to this clonotype: This may be a read error, as it is one base from a much larger clone. The chain is built from TRBV6-2 or TRBV6-3 and TRBJ1-5, with 9 bases fitting TRBD1. This CDR3 has 17 residues. Germline values: CDR1 MNHEY, CDR2 SVGEGT. CDR3 sequence (DNA): TGTGCCAGCGGTCCGGGACAGGGTCGTGGGGACAATCAGCCCCAGCGTTTT. Its translation: CASGPGQGRGDNQPQRF.

J is TRBJ2-7 and V is TRBV9, with D tentatively TRBD2 (6 bases). With 1 base removed from V and 3 bases from J, the gap between germline ends came to 17 bases. Germline CDR1 reads SGDLS; CDR2 reads YYNGEE. This CDR3 is 16 amino acids long. Written as DNA, the CDR3 is TGTGCCAGCAGCGTAAACGACGGGAGCCCTCGCTACGAGCAGTACTTC. It encodes CASSVNDGSPRYEQYF.